A selection of T cell receptor beta chains follows, all from one sample in a study of shared clonotypes between healthy human individuals. Here immunoSEQ multiplex PCR was the method, and the copy in TCRdb shows in-frame clones only, minus some. The table shows around 330,000 clones, with around 72% occurring only once. The sequencing sample was made of memory CD4+ T cells sorted from blood. All receptors come from a man aged 25-40 years in good health. Both conserved end residues are part of each CDR3.

length	J	V	CDR3
15	TRBJ1-5	TRBV25-1	CASSAATGSNQPQHF
15	TRBJ2-7	TRBV11-2	CASSFLGQGSYEQYF
14	TRBJ2-5	TRBV9	CASSENWAIKTQYF
16	TRBJ2-5	TRBV5-6	CASSFGTSGIQETQYF
14	TRBJ2-5	TRBV7-7	CASSLNGLRETQYF
18	TRBJ2-1	TRBV7-3	CASSLRLAGSSSYNEQFF
15	TRBJ1-5	TRBV19	CASSKTGAMDQPQHF
15	TRBJ1-2	TRBV4-3	CASSQDPGTIYGYTF
13	TRBJ2-7	TRBV5-1	CASSTGQDVEQYF
16	TRBJ2-3	TRBV5-1	CASSYSGEYSRDTQYF
14	TRBJ2-5	TRBV27	CASRPHRAQETQYF
15	TRBJ2-5	TRBV19	CASSMAGAGQETQYF
16	TRBJ2-7	TRBV7-2	CASSWPQRTDPYEQYF
12	TRBJ2-1	TRBV15	CATSRDYNEQFF
12	TRBJ2-2	TRBV28	CASSLPYGELFF
15	TRBJ2-2	TRBV2	CASSELAGGIGELFF
15	TRBJ1-6	TRBV11-2	CATTRDSSYNSPLHF
17	TRBJ2-7	TRBV7-2	CASSPRLAGFLTYEQYF